This section outlines one TCR beta chain sequence together with its context. This sample was included in a study of blood T cell repertoires in COVID-19. Looking at the study overall: There were acute and convalescent COVID-19 samples, and they came from the United States, Italy and Spain.

The CDR3 is 14 amino acids. Germline CDR1 is WNHNN and CDR2 is SYGVQD (reference sequence). With 9 bases removed from V and 2 bases from J, the gap between germline ends came to 15 bases. Only in-frame clones appear in the TCRdb table, and some are missing; sequencing was by immunoSEQ multiplex PCR. The repertoire holds 150,000 to 200,000 clones, with around nine tenths as singletons. The clonotype originates from a man between 60 and 75 years old with active or convalescent COVID-19. The rearrangement links TRBV10-1 to TRBJ2-3, with a weak D call TRBD1 (6 bases). Sequenced sample: peripheral blood. Here the CDR3 DNA reads TGCGCCAGTTCCTCGGGACACCACACAGATACGCAGTATTTT. This translates into CASSSGHHTDTQYF.